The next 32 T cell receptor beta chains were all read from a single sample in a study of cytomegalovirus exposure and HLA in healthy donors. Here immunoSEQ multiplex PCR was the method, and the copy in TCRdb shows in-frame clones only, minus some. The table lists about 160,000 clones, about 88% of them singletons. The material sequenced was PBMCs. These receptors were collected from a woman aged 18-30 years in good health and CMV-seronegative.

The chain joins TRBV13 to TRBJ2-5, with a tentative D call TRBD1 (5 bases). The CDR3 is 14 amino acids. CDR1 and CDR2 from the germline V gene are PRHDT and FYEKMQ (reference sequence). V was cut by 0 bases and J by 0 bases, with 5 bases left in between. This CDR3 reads CASSLGRDQETQYF. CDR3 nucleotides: TGTGCCAGCAGCTTAGGCAGGGACCAAGAGACCCAGTACTTC.

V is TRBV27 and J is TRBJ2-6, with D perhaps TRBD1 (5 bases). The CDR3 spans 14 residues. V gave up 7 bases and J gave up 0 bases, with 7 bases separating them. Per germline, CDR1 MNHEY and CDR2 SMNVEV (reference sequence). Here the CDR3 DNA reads TGTGCCAGCAAGGGGTTCTCTGGGGCCAACGTCCTGACTTTC. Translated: CASKGFSGANVLTF.

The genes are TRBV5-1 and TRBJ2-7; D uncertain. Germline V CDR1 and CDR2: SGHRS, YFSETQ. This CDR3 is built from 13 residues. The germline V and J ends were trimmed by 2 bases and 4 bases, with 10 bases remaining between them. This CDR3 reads CASSFPGAYEQYF. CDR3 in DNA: TGCGCCAGCAGCTTCCCCGGAGCGTACGAGCAGTACTTC. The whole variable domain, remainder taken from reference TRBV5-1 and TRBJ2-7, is KAGVTQTPRYLIKTRGQQVTLSCSPISGHRSVSWYQQTPGQGLQFLFEYFSETQRNKGNFPGRFSGRQFSNSRSEMNVSTLELGDSALYLCASSFPGAYEQYFGPGTRLTVT.

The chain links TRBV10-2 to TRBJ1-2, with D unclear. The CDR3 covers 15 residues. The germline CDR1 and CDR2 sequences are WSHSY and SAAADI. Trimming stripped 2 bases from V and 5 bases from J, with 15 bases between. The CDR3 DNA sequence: TGCGCCAGCAGTGAGCCCTCCCCCTTCCCGTATGGCTACACCTTC. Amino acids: CASSEPSPFPYGYTF.

The CDR3: CASSTESSAAGYTF. The CDR3 region has the DNA TGTGCCAGCAGCACGGAATCAAGCGCGGCCGGCTACACCTTC. The gene calls are TRBV5-8 and TRBJ1-2, with D uncertain. The CDR3 is 14 residues long. Deletions cut 4 bases from V and 8 bases from J, with 18 bases between. Germline-derived CDR1 and CDR2 are SGHTS and YDEGEE.

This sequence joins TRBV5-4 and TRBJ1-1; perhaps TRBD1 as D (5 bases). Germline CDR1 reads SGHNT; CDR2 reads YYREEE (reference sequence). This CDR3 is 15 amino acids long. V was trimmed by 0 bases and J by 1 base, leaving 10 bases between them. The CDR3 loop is CASSLGGTGNTEAFF. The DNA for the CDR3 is TGTGCCAGCAGCTTGGGGGGTACAGGGAACACTGAAGCTTTCTTT.

The CDR3 coding sequence is TGTGCCAGCAGCGGGCGACAGGGGGCCTACACCGGGGAGCTGTTTTTT. Its translation is CASSGRQGAYTGELFF. V is TRBV7-9 and J is TRBJ2-2, with 10 bases identical to TRBD1. The germline CDR1 and CDR2 sequences are SEHNR and FQNEAQ (reference sequence). J lost 3 bases, V lost 5 bases, and 6 bases had no gene match. There are 16 residues in the CDR3.

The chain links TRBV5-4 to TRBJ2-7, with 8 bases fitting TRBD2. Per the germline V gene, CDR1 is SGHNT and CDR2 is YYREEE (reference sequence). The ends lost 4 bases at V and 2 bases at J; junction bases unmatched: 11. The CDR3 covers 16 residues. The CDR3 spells CASSVGLAGFTYEQYF. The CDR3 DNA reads TGTGCCAGCAGCGTAGGTTTAGCGGGATTCACCTACGAGCAGTACTTC.

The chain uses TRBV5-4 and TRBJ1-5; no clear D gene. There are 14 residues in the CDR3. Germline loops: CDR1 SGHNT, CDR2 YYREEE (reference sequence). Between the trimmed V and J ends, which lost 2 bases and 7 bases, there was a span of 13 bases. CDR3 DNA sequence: TGTGCCAGCAGCTTAAGGCCAAACAGCCAGCCCCAGCATTTT. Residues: CASSLRPNSQPQHF.

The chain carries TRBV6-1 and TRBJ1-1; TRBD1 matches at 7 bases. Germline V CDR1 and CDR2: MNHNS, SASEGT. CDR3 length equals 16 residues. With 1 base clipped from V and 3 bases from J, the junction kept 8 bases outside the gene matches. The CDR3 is CASSEGRGQPDTEAFF. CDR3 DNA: TGTGCCAGCAGTGAAGGTCGGGGACAGCCTGACACTGAAGCTTTCTTT.

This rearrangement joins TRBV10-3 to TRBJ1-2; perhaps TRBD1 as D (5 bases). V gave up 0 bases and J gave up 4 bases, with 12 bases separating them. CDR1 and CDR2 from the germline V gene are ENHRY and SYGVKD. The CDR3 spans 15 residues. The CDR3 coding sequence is TGTGCCATCAGTGAGTCCGGCAGGGAGGGCTATGGCTACACCTTC. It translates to CAISESGREGYGYTF.

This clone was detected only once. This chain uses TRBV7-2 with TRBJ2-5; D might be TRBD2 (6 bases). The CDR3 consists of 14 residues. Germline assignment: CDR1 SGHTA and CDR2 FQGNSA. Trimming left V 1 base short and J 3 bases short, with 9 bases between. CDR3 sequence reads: CASSLDSGKETQYF. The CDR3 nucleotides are TGTGCCAGCAGCTTAGATAGCGGAAAAGAGACCCAGTACTTC.

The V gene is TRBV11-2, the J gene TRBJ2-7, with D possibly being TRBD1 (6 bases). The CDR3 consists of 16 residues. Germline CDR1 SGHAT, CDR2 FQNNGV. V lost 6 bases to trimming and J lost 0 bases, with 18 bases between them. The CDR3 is CASRSSTGLTSYEQYF. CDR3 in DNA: TGTGCCAGCAGAAGTTCAACAGGGTTGACCTCCTACGAGCAGTACTTC.

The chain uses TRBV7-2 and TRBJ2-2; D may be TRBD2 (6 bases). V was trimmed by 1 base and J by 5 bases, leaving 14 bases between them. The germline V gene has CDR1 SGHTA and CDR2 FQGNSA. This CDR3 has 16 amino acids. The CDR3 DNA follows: TGTGCCAGCAGCTTAGGCGGTCCAGGGACTACCGGGGAGCTGTTTTTT. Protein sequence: CASSLGGPGTTGELFF.

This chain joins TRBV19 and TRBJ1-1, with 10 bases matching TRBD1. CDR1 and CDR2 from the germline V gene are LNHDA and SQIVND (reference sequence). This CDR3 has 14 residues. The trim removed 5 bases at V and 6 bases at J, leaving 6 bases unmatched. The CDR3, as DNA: TGTGCCAGTAGTGTTACCGGGACAGGGGCTGAAGCTTTCTTT. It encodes CASSVTGTGAEAFF.

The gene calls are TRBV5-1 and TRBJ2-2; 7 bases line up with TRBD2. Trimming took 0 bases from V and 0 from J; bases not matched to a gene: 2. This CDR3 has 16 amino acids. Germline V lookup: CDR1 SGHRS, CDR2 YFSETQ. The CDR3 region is CASSLAAGANTGELFF. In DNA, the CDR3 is TGCGCCAGCAGCTTGGCTGCGGGAGCGAACACCGGGGAGCTGTTTTTT.

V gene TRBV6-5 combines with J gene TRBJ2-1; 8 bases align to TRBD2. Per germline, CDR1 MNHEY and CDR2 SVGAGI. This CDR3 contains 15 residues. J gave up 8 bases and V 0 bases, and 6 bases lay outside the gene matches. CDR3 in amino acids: CASSYSAGRADEQFF. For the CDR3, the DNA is TGTGCCAGCAGTTACTCGGCCGGGAGGGCCGATGAGCAGTTCTTC.

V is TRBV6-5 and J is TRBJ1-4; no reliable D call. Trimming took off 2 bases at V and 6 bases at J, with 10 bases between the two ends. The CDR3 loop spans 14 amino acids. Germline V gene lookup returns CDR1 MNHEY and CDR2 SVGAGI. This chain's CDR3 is CASSYGGLDEKLFF. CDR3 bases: TGTGCCAGCAGTTACGGAGGGTTGGATGAAAAACTGTTTTTT.

CDR3 region: CASSQEYGGATKNIQYF. CDR3 coding DNA: TGCGCCAGCAGCCAAGAATACGGGGGAGCCACCAAAAACATTCAGTACTTC. The chain joins TRBV4-1 to TRBJ2-4; possibly TRBD2 for D (6 bases). Germline lookup yields CDR1 MGHRA and CDR2 YSYEKL. The CDR3 is 17 amino acids. V was pared by 0 bases and J by 2 bases, with 14 bases between.

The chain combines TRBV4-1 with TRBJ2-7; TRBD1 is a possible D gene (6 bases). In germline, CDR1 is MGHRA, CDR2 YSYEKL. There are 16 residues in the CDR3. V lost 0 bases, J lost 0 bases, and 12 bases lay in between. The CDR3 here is CASSQEAGVPSYEQYF. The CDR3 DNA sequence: TGCGCCAGCAGCCAAGAGGCAGGGGTACCCTCCTACGAGCAGTACTTC.

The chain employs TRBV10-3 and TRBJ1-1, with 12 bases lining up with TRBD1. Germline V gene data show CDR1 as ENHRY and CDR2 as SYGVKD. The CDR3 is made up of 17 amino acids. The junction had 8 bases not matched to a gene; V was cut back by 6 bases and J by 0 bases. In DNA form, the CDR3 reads TGTGCCATCAGGGGACAGGGGGCGGGGAACATGAACACTGAAGCTTTCTTT. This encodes CAIRGQGAGNMNTEAFF.

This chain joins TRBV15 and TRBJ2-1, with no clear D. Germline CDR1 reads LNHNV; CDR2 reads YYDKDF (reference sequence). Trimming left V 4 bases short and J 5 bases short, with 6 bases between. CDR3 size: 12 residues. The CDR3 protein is CATSTIDNEQFF. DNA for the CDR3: TGTGCCACCAGCACAATTGACAATGAGCAGTTCTTC.

The CDR3 DNA reads TGTGCCAGCAGCCCCCTGTTGACAGATACGCAGTATTTT. It is translated as CASSPLLTDTQYF. The V call is TRBV7-2, the J call TRBJ2-3; D not resolved. Per the germline V gene, CDR1 is SGHTA and CDR2 is FQGNSA. V was cut by 5 bases and J by 3 bases, with 9 bases left in between. The CDR3 length is 13 residues.

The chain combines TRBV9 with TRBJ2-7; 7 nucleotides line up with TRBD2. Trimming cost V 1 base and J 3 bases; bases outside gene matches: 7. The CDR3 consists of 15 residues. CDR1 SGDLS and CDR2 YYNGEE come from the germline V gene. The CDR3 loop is CASSVSAGESYEQYF. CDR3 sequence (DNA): TGTGCCAGCAGCGTATCGGCGGGAGAAAGCTACGAGCAGTACTTC. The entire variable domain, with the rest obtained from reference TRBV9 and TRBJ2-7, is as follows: DSGVTQTPKHLITATGQRVTLRCSPRSGDLSVYWYQQSLDQGLQFLIQYYNGEERAKGNILERFSAQQFPDLHSELNLSSLELGDSALYFCASSVSAGESYEQYFGPGTRLTVT.

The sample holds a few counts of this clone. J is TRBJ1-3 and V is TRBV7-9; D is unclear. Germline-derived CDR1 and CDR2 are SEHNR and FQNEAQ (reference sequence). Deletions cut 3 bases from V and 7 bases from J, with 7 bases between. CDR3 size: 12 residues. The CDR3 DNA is TGTGCCAGCAGCTTCGATGGCAACACCATATATTTT. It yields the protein CASSFDGNTIYF.

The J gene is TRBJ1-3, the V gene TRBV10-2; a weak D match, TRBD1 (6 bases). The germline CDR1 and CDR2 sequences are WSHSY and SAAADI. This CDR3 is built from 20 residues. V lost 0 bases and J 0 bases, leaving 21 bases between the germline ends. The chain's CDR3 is CASSESFRGGLQLSGNTIYF. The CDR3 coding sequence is TGCGCCAGCAGTGAGTCGTTCCGTGGGGGCCTACAGCTCTCTGGAAACACCATATATTTT.

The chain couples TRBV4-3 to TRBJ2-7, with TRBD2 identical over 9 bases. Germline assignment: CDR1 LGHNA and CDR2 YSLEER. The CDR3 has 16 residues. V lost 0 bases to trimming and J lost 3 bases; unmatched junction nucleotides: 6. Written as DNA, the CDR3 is TGCGCCAGCAGCCAAGATAGGCGGGAGGGCCGCTACGAGCAGTACTTC. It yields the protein CASSQDRREGRYEQYF.

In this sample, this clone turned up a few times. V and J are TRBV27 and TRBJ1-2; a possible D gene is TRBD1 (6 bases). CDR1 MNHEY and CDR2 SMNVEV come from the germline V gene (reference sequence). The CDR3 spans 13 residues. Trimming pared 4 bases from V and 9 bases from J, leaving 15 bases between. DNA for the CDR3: TGTGCCAGCAGTTCCACCCGGGACATTCGCTACACCTTC. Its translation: CASSSTRDIRYTF.

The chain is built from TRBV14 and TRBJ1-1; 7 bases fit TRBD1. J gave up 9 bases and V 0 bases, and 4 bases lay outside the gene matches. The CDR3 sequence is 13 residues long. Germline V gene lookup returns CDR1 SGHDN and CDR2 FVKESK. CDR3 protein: CASSQEYRGKAFF. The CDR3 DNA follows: TGTGCCAGCAGCCAAGAGTACAGGGGAAAAGCTTTCTTT.

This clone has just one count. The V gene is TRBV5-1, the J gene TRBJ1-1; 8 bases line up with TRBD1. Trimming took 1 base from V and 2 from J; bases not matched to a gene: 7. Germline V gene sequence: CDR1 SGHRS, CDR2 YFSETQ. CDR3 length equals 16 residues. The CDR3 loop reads CASSLLGAGGNTEAFF. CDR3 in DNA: TGCGCCAGCAGCTTGCTGGGGGCAGGGGGCAACACTGAAGCTTTCTTT. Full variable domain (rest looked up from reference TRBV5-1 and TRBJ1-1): KAGVTQTPRYLIKTRGQQVTLSCSPISGHRSVSWYQQTPGQGLQFLFEYFSETQRNKGNFPGRFSGRQFSNSRSEMNVSTLELGDSALYLCASSLLGAGGNTEAFFGQGTRLTVV.

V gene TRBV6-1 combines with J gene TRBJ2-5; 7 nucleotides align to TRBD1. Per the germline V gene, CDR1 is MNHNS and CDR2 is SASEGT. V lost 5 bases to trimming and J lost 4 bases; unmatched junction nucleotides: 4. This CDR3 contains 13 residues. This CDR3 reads CASSNRGTETQYF. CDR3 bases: TGTGCCAGCAGTAACAGGGGTACAGAGACCCAGTACTTC.

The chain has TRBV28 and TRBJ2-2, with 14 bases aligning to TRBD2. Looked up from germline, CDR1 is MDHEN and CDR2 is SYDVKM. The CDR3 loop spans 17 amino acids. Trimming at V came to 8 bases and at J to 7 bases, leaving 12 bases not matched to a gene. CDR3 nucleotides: TGTGCCAGCCAGGGGACTAGCGGGAGAGGGACGGGCGGGGAGCTGTTTTTT. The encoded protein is CASQGTSGRGTGGELFF.